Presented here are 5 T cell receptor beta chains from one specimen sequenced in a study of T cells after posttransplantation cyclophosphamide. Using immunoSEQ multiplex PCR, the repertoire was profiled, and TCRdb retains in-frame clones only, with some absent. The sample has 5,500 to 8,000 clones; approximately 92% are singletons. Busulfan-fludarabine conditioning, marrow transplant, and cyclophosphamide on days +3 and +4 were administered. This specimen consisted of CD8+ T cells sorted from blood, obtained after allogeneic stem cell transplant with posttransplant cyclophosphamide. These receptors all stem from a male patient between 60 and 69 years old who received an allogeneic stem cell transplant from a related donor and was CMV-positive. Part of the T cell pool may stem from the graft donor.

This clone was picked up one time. The DNA of the CDR3 is TGTGCCAGCAGCTTAGTGGGTCAGGGGGAATTTAAGTGGGACGAGCAGTACTTC. Protein sequence: CASSLVGQGEFKWDEQYF. The V and J genes are TRBV7-8 and TRBJ2-7; 7 nucleotides align to TRBD1. Germline assignment: CDR1 SGHVS and CDR2 FQNEAQ. J was trimmed by 5 bases and V by 1 base; bases with no gene match: 17. This CDR3 is 18 amino acids long.

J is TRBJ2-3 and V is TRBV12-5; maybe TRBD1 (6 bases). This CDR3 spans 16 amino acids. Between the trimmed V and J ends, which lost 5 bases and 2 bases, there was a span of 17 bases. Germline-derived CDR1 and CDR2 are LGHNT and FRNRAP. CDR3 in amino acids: CASGQQTGLFTDTQYF. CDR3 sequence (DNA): TGTGCTAGTGGTCAGCAGACAGGATTATTCACAGATACGCAGTATTTT.

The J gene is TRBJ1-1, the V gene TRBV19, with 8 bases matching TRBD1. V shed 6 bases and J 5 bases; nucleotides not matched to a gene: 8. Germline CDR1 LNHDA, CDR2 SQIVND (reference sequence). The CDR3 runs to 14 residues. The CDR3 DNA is TGTGCCAGTAGACTTAGCCAGGGGGCGACTGAAGCTTTCTTT. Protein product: CASRLSQGATEAFF.

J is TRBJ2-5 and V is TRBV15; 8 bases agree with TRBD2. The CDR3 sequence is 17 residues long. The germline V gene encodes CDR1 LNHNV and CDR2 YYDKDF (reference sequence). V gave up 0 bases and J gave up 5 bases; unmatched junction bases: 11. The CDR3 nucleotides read TGTGCCACCAGCAGAGATGGGGCCGGGGGGGCCTGGGAGACCCAGTACTTC. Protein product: CATSRDGAGGAWETQYF. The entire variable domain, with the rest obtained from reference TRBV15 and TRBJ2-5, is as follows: DAMVIQNPRYQVTQFGKPVTLSCSQTLNHNVMYWYQQKSSQAPKLLFHYYDKDFNNEADTPDNFQSRRPNTSFCFLDIRSPGLGDTAMYLCATSRDGAGGAWETQYFGPGTRLLVL.

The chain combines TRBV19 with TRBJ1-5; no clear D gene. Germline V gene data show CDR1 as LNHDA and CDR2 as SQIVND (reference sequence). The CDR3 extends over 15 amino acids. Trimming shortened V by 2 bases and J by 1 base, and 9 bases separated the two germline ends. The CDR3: CASSISQYSNQPQHF. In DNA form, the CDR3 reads TGTGCCAGTAGTATAAGTCAGTACAGCAATCAGCCCCAGCATTTT.